These 25 T cell receptor beta chains originate from one sample sequenced in a study of regulatory T cells in long-lasting Graves disease. As to time point: newly diagnosed GD, antithyroid drugs for less than 3 months. PBMC RNA was the source of the TCR library. Sequencing libraries for TCR beta were prepared with iRepertoire HTBI primers and Arm-PCR of CDR3 regions. TCRdb re-called the multiplex PCR reads through MiXCR, storing one row per CDR3 protein. This sample has hundreds of thousands of distinct CDR3 sequences, with around an eighth found just once. This same sample was also part of a study on T cells in Graves' hyperthyroidism and ophthalmopathy.

The sample was peripheral blood mononuclear cells (PBMCs), taken at new diagnosis, from a patient treated with antithyroid drugs. The receptors come from a man between 25 and 39 years old with Graves disease.

This clonotype was seen ten or more times. The chain joins TRBV27 to TRBJ2-2; D gene ambiguous. This CDR3 has 17 amino acids. Per the germline V gene, CDR1 is MNHEY and CDR2 is SMNVEV (reference sequence). V was cut by 1 base and J by 3 bases, with 15 bases left in between. The DNA of the CDR3 is TGTGCCAGCAGTTTATGGGTAGGGCCGGTTGACACCGGGGAGCTGTTTTTT. The encoded protein is CASSLWVGPVDTGELFF.

This clonotype was observed at least ten times. The CDR3 here is CASSRGDSGNTIYF. DNA of the CDR3: TGTGCCAGCAGCCGAGGGGACTCTGGAAACACCATATATTTT. V and J are TRBV9 and TRBJ1-3; D perhaps matches TRBD1 (5 bases). The V end lost 4 bases, the J end lost 0 bases, and 8 bases lay between the germline ends. CDR3 length: 14 amino acids. Per the germline V gene, CDR1 is SGDLS and CDR2 is YYNGEE.

This clonotype was detected ten times or more. The CDR3 DNA follows: TGCGCCAGCAGCTTGAAGAGTTTGGTCTACGAGCAGTACTTC. This encodes CASSLKSLVYEQYF. This rearrangement joins TRBV5-1 to TRBJ2-7; no clear D. The CDR3 has 14 amino acids. The V end lost 1 base, the J end lost 3 bases, and 11 bases lay between the germline ends. Germline CDR1 and CDR2: SGHRS and YFSETQ.

This clonotype has more than one count but fewer than ten. The rearrangement uses TRBV25-1 and TRBJ2-1; D might be TRBD2 (5 bases). V was clipped by 5 bases and J by 6 bases, with 17 bases between them. There are 15 residues in the CDR3. Germline CDR1 MGHDK, CDR2 SYGVNS. The CDR3 sequence is CASSFPGTGGNEQFF. Written as DNA, the CDR3 is TGTGCCAGCAGTTTCCCAGGCACTGGAGGCAATGAGCAGTTCTTC.

This clonotype was counted a few times. The chain carries TRBV25-1 and TRBJ2-1; D remains ambiguous. The CDR3 loop spans 11 amino acids. V was cut by 1 base and J by 9 bases, with 4 bases left in between. The V gene's germline CDR1 is MGHDK and CDR2 SYGVNS. DNA of the CDR3: TGTGCCAGCAGTGAATTCGTTGAGCAGTTCTTC. Translation gives CASSEFVEQFF.

The chain carries TRBV4-1 and TRBJ2-5; the D call may be TRBD1 or TRBD2 (5 bases each). CDR3 length equals 14 residues. Trimming removed 3 bases at V and 2 bases at J, with 10 bases between. Germline-derived CDR1 and CDR2 are MGHRA and YSYEKL. The CDR3: CASSQGESQETQYF. CDR3 in DNA: TGCGCCAGCAGCCAGGGGGAATCTCAAGAGACCCAGTACTTC.

This clonotype was seen many times. The chain has TRBV29-1 and TRBJ1-1, with D unresolved. CDR1 is SQVTM, CDR2 ANQGSEA, per germline. Between the trimmed V and J ends, which lost 5 bases and 0 bases, there was a span of 13 bases. The CDR3 loop spans 14 amino acids. The CDR3 DNA reads TGCAGCGTTCTAGATGGACCTATGAACACTGAAGCTTTCTTT. It translates to CSVLDGPMNTEAFF.

This clonotype was counted between two and nine times. The chain recombines TRBV10-3 with TRBJ1-1; the match to TRBD1 covers 8 bases. The junction had 12 bases not matched to a gene; V was cut back by 4 bases and J by 5 bases. Germline V lookup: CDR1 ENHRY, CDR2 SYGVKD. The CDR3 length is 16 residues. CDR3 coding DNA: TGTGCCATCAGTGGACTAGGAGGACAGGGAGGGACTGAAGCTTTCTTT. Amino acid sequence: CAISGLGGQGGTEAFF.

This clonotype has only a few counts. The chain links TRBV3-1 to TRBJ2-1; 7 bases map to TRBD2. The length of the CDR3 is 16 residues. CDR1 is LGHDT and CDR2 is YNNKEL in the germline V gene (reference sequence). V lost 7 bases and J lost 0; bases outside the gene matches: 9. CDR3 in amino acids: CASNPSGTSSYNEQFF. Written as DNA, the CDR3 is TGTGCCAGCAATCCAAGCGGGACCAGCTCCTACAATGAGCAGTTCTTC.

Remarks on this clonotype: A clone one base away is much larger, so this may be a read error. This chain connects TRBV2 to TRBJ2-7; 9 nucleotides match TRBD1. CDR3 length equals 15 residues. Looked up from germline, CDR1 is SNHLY and CDR2 is FYNNEI. CDR3 DNA: TGTGCCAGCAGCTCCCAGGGACAGGGCTTGTACGGGCAGTACTTC. Translation: CASSSQGQGLYGQYF.

The chain recombines TRBV28 with TRBJ1-3; a possible D gene is TRBD1 (6 bases). The CDR3 is 13 residues long. Trimming cost V 5 bases and J 6 bases, with 11 bases left between them. Germline V gene sequence: CDR1 MDHEN, CDR2 SYDVKM. The CDR3 DNA reads as TGTGCCAGCAGTCGGGGGGGCGAAAACACCATATATTTT. It yields the protein CASSRGGENTIYF.

At least ten counts were recorded for this clonotype. The junction differs from germline at one of its ends, possibly a read error. The chain employs TRBV24-1 and TRBJ2-7; 10 bases agree with TRBD2. Germline CDR1 is KGHDR and CDR2 is SFDVKD. The CDR3 totals 16 residues. The CDR3 coding sequence is TGTGCCGCCAGTGACCCGACGGGGACAGCGGGAGGGGAGCAGTACTTC. It specifies CAASDPTGTAGGEQYF.

This rearrangement joins TRBV5-1 to TRBJ2-3; unclear D gene. The CDR3 totals 13 residues. Trimming shortened V by 0 bases and J by 7 bases, and 9 bases separated the two germline ends. Germline assignment: CDR1 SGHRS and CDR2 YFSETQ. CDR3 region: CASSLAGVYTQYF. The CDR3 DNA is TGCGCCAGCAGCTTGGCCGGAGTTTATACGCAGTATTTT.

To note about this clonotype: This may be a read error, as it is one base from a much larger clone. The chain links TRBV6-5 to TRBJ2-1; the D gene could be TRBD1 or TRBD2 (5 bases each). This CDR3 region has 16 residues. Germline V gene lookup returns CDR1 MNHEY and CDR2 SVGAGI. The chain's CDR3 is CASSYPSGATYNERFF. CDR3 DNA: TGTGCCAGCAGTTACCCTTCCGGGGCCACCTACAATGAGCGGTTCTTC.

Points on this clonotype: An end of the junction differs from the germline gene, which may be a read error. The rearrangement uses TRBV9 and TRBJ2-1; TRBD2 aligns across 10 bases. The CDR3 runs to 17 residues. Germline CDR1 is SGDLS and CDR2 is YYNGEE. The DNA of the CDR3 is TGTGCCAGCAGCGCCTCAGCGGAACTAGCGGGGAGGAATGAGCAGTCCTTC. Protein sequence: CASSASAELAGRNEQSF.

This clonotype was counted between two and nine times. Just one base apart from a much larger clone, this may be a read error. The CDR3: CASSLGGGEDAQYF. In nucleotides, the CDR3 is TGTGCCAGCAGCTTAGGAGGGGGCGAGGATGCGCAGTATTTT. The rearrangement joins TRBV7-9 to TRBJ2-1; 7 positions agree with TRBD1. The end of the DNA aligns better with TRBJ2-3, so the J call may be wrong. This CDR3 spans 14 amino acids. Germline-derived CDR1 and CDR2 are SEHNR and FQNEAQ (reference sequence).

This clonotype was found many times. V gene TRBV7-4 combines with J gene TRBJ2-1, with D possibly being TRBD2 (6 bases). The CDR3 spans 15 residues. Trimming left V 6 bases short and J 7 bases short, with 19 bases between. Looked up from germline, CDR1 is SGHVT and CDR2 is SQSDAQ. The CDR3 reads CASRPTSPRENEQFF. The CDR3 DNA follows: TGTGCCAGCAGACCAACTAGCCCGAGGGAAAATGAGCAGTTCTTC.

Notes on this clonotype: A much larger clone lies a single base off, so this may be a read error. The gene calls are TRBV11-3 and TRBJ1-1, with D perhaps matching TRBD1 (6 bases). The length of the CDR3 is 14 residues. The germline V gene has CDR1 SGHNT and CDR2 YENEEA. V lost 8 bases to trimming and J lost 7 bases, with 20 bases between them. CDR3 sequence (DNA): TGTGCCAGCGGCCTAAGGGCAGGGGTGGGTGAAGCTTTCTTT. It is translated as CASGLRAGVGEAFF. Full variable domain (rest looked up from reference TRBV11-3 and TRBJ1-1): EAGVVQSPRYKIIEKKQPVAFWCNPISGHNTLYWYLQNLGQGPELLIRYENEEAVDDSQLPKDRFSAERLKGVDSTLKIQPAELGDSAVYLCASGLRAGVGEAFFGQGTRLTVV.

Comment on this clonotype: Since a much larger clone is just one base distant, this may be a read error. This chain joins TRBV18 and TRBJ1-6; 8 bases align to TRBD1. This CDR3 has 14 residues. CDR1 is KGHSH and CDR2 is LQKENI in the germline V gene. The CDR3 sequence is CASSPGQGDSPIHF. The CDR3 nucleotides are TGTGCCAGCTCACCCGGACAGGGCGATTCACCCATCCACTTT. Full variable domain (outside the CDR3, taken from reference TRBV18 and TRBJ1-6): NAGVMQNPRHLVRRRGQEARLRCSPMKGHSHVYWYRQLPEEGLKFMVYLQKENIIDESGMPKERFSAEFPKEGPSILRIQQVVRGDSAAYFCASSPGQGDSPIHFGNGTRLTVT.

This clonotype was seen ten or more times. The chain couples TRBV12-3 or TRBV12-4 to TRBJ2-1, with TRBD2 as a possible D gene (6 bases). The germline V and J ends were trimmed by 3 bases and 8 bases, with 11 bases remaining between them. CDR3 length: 13 amino acids. DNA of the CDR3: TGTGCCAGCAGTTTCAATTGGGAGGATGAGCAGTTCTTC. It encodes CASSFNWEDEQFF.

This clonotype has only a few counts. A much larger clone lies one base from this, so it may be a read error. The V gene is TRBV6-9, the J gene TRBJ1-1; D perhaps matches TRBD1 (5 bases). The CDR3 is 15 amino acids. Germline-derived CDR1 and CDR2 are MNHGY and SVAAGI. The CDR3 loop reads CTSSYGHRRNTEAFF. The CDR3 coding sequence is TGTACCAGCAGTTACGGACACAGGAGGAACACTGAAGCTTTCTTT.

This chain joins TRBV6-1 and TRBJ2-7, with 7 bases aligning to TRBD2. The length of the CDR3 is 13 residues. Germline V CDR1 and CDR2: MNHNS, SASEGT. Losses at the gene ends were 8 bases for V and 4 bases for J; bases not matched to a gene: 8. CDR3 DNA sequence: TGTGCCAGCGGCAATGCGGGAGCTTACGAGCAGTACTTC. It translates to CASGNAGAYEQYF.

V is TRBV7-2 and J is TRBJ2-1; D remains unclear. The V gene lost 1 base and the J gene lost 0 bases, with 10 bases spanning the gap. This CDR3 is built from 16 residues. Germline CDR1 SGHTA, CDR2 FQGNSA. As DNA, the CDR3 is TGTGCCAGCAGCTTAGAAGGGTGGAGCTCCTACAATGAGCAGTTCTTC. This codes for CASSLEGWSSYNEQFF.

This chain links TRBV25-1 with TRBJ2-2; no definite D call. CDR3 length: 12 residues. Trimming stripped 1 base from V and 5 bases from J, with 2 bases between. Germline values: CDR1 MGHDK, CDR2 SYGVNS. CDR3 DNA sequence: TGTGCCAGCAGTGAATTTACCGGGGAGCTGTTTTTT. The encoded protein is CASSEFTGELFF.

At least ten counts were recorded for this clonotype. The chain recombines TRBV5-1 with TRBJ1-1; 7 bases are a match to TRBD1. This CDR3 has 14 amino acids. Germline lookup yields CDR1 SGHRS and CDR2 YFSETQ. The trim removed 3 bases at V and 9 bases at J, leaving 11 bases unmatched. CDR3 DNA sequence: TGCGCCAGCAGCTCACGACAGGGCTCGGGACAAGCTTTCTTT. Protein sequence: CASSSRQGSGQAFF.